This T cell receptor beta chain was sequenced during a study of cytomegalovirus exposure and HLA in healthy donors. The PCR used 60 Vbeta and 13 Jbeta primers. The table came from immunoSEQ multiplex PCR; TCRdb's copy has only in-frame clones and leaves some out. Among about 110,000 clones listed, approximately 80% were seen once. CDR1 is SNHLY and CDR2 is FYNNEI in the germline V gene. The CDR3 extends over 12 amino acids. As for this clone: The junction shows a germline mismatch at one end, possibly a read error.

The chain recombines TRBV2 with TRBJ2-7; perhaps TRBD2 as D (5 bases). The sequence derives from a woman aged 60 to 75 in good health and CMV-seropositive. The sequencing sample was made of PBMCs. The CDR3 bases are TGTGCCAGCAGCCTCACTGTCGGGGAGCAGTGCTTC. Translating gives CASSLTVGEQCF.